This T cell receptor beta chain was sequenced for a study of blood T cell repertoires in COVID-19. About the research overall: Nucleic acid was either cDNA or gDNA, and it came from T cells, B-cell-depleted T cells, or PBMCs.

V was trimmed by 5 bases and J by 0 bases, leaving 14 bases between them. Germline values: CDR1 GTSNPN, CDR2 SVGIG (reference sequence). The CDR3 has 15 amino acids. How the authors handled the data: How many nucleated cells were present was estimated from reference gene primer amplification. Here immunoSEQ multiplex PCR was the method, and the copy in TCRdb shows in-frame clones only, minus some. That table gives V, J and clone size, and the DNA gave D and trimming. The data contain around 200,000 clones, 70% to 85% of them singletons. The TCR comes from a human donor in a cohort sampled during active COVID-19. This chain uses TRBV30 with TRBJ2-1; D is uncertain. Sequenced: peripheral blood. The DNA of the CDR3 is TGTGCCTGGGCGGCCCTAGATAGCTCCTACAATGAGCAGTTCTTC. Protein: CAWAALDSSYNEQFF.